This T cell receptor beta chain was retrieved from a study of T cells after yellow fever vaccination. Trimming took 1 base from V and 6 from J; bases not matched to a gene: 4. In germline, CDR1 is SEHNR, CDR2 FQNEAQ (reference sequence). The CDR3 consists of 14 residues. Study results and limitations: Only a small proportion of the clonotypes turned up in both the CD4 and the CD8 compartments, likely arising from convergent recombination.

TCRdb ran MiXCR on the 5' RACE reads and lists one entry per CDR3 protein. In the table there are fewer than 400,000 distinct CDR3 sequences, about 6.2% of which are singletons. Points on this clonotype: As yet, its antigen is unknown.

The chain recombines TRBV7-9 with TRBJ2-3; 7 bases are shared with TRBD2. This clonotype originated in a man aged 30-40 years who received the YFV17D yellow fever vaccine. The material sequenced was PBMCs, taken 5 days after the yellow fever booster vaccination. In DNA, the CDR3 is TGTGCCAGCAGCTTAGAGTGGCGGGGGGATACGCAGTATTTT. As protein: CASSLEWRGDTQYF.